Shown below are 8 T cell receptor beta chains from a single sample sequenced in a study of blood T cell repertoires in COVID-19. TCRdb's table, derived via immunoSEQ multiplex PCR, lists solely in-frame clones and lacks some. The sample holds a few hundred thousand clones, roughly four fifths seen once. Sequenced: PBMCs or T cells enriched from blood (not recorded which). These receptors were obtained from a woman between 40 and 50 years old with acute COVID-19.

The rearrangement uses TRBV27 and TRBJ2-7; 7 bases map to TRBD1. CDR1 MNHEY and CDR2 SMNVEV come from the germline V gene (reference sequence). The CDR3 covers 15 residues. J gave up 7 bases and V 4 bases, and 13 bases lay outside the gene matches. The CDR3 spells CASSSGTVNYDEQYF. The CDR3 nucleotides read TGTGCCAGCAGTTCAGGGACAGTGAACTACGATGAGCAGTACTTC.

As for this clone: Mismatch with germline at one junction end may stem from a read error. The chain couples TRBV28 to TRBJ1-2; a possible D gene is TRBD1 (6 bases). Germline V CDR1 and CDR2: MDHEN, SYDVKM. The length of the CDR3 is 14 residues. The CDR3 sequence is CASSFRGGHYGYTF. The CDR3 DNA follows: TGTGCCAGCAGTTTTCGGGGGGGCCACTACGGCTACACCTTC.

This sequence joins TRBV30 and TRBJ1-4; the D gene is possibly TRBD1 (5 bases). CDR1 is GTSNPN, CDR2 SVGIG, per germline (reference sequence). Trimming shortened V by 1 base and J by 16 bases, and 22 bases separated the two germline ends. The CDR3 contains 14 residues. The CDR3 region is CAWSALLGTGERFF. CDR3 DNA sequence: TGTGCCTGGAGTGCCCTCCTCGGGACGGGGGAAAGGTTTTTT.

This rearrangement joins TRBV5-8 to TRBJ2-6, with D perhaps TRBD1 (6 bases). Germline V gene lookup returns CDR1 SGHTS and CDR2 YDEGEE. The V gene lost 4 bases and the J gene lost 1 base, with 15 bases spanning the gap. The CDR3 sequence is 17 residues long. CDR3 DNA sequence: TGTGCCAGCAGCCCTAGGGGGTTCTCTTCTGGGGCCAACGTCCTGACTTTC. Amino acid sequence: CASSPRGFSSGANVLTF.

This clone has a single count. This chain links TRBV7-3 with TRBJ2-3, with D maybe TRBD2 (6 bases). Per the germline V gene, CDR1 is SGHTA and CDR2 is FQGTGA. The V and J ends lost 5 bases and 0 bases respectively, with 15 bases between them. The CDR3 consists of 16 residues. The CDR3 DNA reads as TGTGCCAGCAGCCTACGGCGGGGCGGTAGCACAGATACGCAGTATTTT. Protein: CASSLRRGGSTDTQYF.

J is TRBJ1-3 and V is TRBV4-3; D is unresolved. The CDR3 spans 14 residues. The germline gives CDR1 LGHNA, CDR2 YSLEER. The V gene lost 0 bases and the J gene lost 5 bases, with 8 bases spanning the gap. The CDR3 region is CASSQDSARNTIYF. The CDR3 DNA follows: TGCGCCAGCAGCCAAGATTCCGCGAGAAACACCATATATTTT.

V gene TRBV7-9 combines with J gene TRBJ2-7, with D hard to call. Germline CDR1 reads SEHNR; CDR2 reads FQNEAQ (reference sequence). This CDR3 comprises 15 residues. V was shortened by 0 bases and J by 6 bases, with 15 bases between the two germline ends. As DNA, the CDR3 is TGTGCCAGCAGCTTAGCACGAAACTACCCATCCGAGCAGTACTTC. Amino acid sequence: CASSLARNYPSEQYF.

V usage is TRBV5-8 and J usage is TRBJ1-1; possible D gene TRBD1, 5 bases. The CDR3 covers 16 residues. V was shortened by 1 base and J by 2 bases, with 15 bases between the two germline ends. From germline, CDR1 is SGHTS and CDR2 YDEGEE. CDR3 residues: CASSLRWTTSNTEAFF. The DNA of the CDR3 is TGTGCCAGCAGCTTGCGGTGGACAACTTCCAACACTGAAGCTTTCTTT. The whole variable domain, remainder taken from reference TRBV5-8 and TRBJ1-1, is EAGVTQSPTHLIKTRGQQATLRCSPISGHTSVYWYQQALGLGLQFLLWYDEGEERNRGNFPPRFSGRQFPNYSSELNVNALELEDSALYLCASSLRWTTSNTEAFFGQGTRLTVV.